Following are 4 T cell receptor beta chains from one sample sequenced in a study of blood T cell repertoires in COVID-19. The data were produced by immunoSEQ multiplex PCR, yet TCRdb's version contains in-frame clones alone and is incomplete. Among roughly 230,000 clones listed, more than 65% were seen once. The sequenced sample consisted of peripheral blood. The receptors here all came from an elderly woman with acute or convalescent COVID-19.

This clone was detected once. This chain uses TRBV2 with TRBJ1-2; maybe TRBD1 (5 bases). Trimming left V 2 bases short and J 6 bases short, with 7 bases between. CDR3 length equals 12 residues. The germline V gene has CDR1 SNHLY and CDR2 FYNNEI. CDR3 in DNA: TGTGCCAGCAGTGAAAGACAGCATGGCTACACCTTC. Amino acid sequence: CASSERQHGYTF.

The gene calls are TRBV6-6 and TRBJ2-7, with D tentatively TRBD2 (6 bases). Germline V lookup: CDR1 MNHNY, CDR2 SVGAGI (reference sequence). This CDR3 is 14 amino acids long. The ends were cut back, 7 bases at V and 3 bases at J, with 16 bases in the middle. The CDR3: CASNQRGTFYEQYF. The DNA of the CDR3 is TGTGCCAGCAATCAACGGGGGACCTTCTACGAGCAGTACTTC.

V gene TRBV6-6 combines with J gene TRBJ1-1; D is uncertain. V shed 10 bases and J shed 1 base, with 10 bases lying between them. CDR1 is MNHNY and CDR2 is SVGAGI in the germline V gene (reference sequence). The CDR3 length is 12 residues. The CDR3 DNA reads as TGTGCCACGCAGAGACAGAACACTGAAGCTTTCTTT. This encodes CATQRQNTEAFF.

CDR3 nucleotide sequence: TGTGCCAGTAGTGAGGGACACACCAAAAACATTCAGTACTTC. Protein product: CASSEGHTKNIQYF. The chain links TRBV19 to TRBJ2-4; tentatively, D is TRBD1 (6 bases). This CDR3 has 14 residues. Germline CDR1 is LNHDA and CDR2 is SQIVND (reference sequence). Trimming removed 5 bases at V and 2 bases at J, with 10 bases between.